A selection of T cell receptor beta chains follows, all from one sample in a study of cytomegalovirus exposure and HLA in healthy donors. This table comes from immunoSEQ multiplex PCR, and its TCRdb copy is limited to in-frame clones, with some not included. Of under 250,000 clones listed, more than 75% are singletons. What was sequenced was PBMCs. Source of these receptors: a male donor in good health and CMV-seronegative. CDR3s include the opening cysteine and the closing phenylalanine or tryptophan. Fields, in order: J gene, clone size, V gene, D gene, CDR3 DNA, CDR3 protein. The D gene is left open where the match is weak. A row's size may be missing; if present it is once, few, many or a size class.

>TRBJ2-7|NA|TRBV4-1|TRBD2
TGCGCCAGCAGCCTCTCCCTAATAACTAGCGGGAGTATCTACGAGCAGTACTTC
CASSLSLITSGSIYEQYF
>TRBJ1-5|NA|TRBV19|NA
TGTGCCAGTAGGGACACAAATCAGCCCCAGCATTTT
CASRDTNQPQHF
>TRBJ2-2|NA|TRBV28|TRBD1
TGTGCCATCCCCTCCGGGACAGGGGTTTCCGGGGAGCTGTTTTTT
CAIPSGTGVSGELFF
>TRBJ2-4|NA|TRBV2|TRBD2
TGTGCCAGCAGTCCGATTCCAGCGGGGCTAGACAAAAACATTCAGTACTTC
CASSPIPAGLDKNIQYF
>TRBJ2-7|NA|TRBV5-4|TRBD1
TGTGCCAGCAGCTTGGGCCGGACAGGCTACTCCTACGAGCAGTACTTC
CASSLGRTGYSYEQYF
>TRBJ2-5|NA|TRBV28|TRBD2
TGTGCCAGCAGTTTGGCCAGGGGACTAGCGGGAGGGACTCAAGAGACCCAGTACTTC
CASSLARGLAGGTQETQYF
>TRBJ2-7|NA|TRBV5-4|NA
TGTGCCAGCAGTCAACCCGGGGTGAACTCCTACGAGCAGTACTTC
CASSQPGVNSYEQYF
>TRBJ2-5|NA|TRBV7-6|NA
TGTGCCAGCAGCTTAGTCGAAACATCCCATAACGGGCAGTACTTC
CASSLVETSHNGQYF
>TRBJ2-1|NA|TRBV7-8|TRBD1
TGTGCCAGCAGCTTCACCGGGACAGAGGGCCCCGGGCGCTACAATGAGCAGTTCTTC
CASSFTGTEGPGRYNEQFF
>TRBJ2-7|NA|TRBV15|NA
TGTGCCACCAGCAGAGATCGAGGGAGCTCCTACGAGCAGTACTTC
CATSRDRGSSYEQYF
>TRBJ2-7|NA|TRBV6-6|TRBD1
TGTGCCAGCGGACCCTTAGACAGGGGGTATGGAAACGAGCAGTACTTC
CASGPLDRGYGNEQYF
>TRBJ2-2|many|TRBV7-3|NA
TGTGCCAGCTCGAGAGAGGCGGGGGAGCTGTTTTTT
CASSREAGELFF
>TRBJ2-7|NA|TRBV5-4|TRBD1
TGTGCCAGCAGCAGGGGGACAGGGCGAGATGACGAGCAGTACTTC
CASSRGTGRDDEQYF
>TRBJ2-3|NA|TRBV2|NA
TGTGCCAGCAGTCCCTCGGAGGGCCTGAGGTATACGCAGTATTTT
CASSPSEGLRYTQYF
>TRBJ2-6|NA|TRBV2|NA
TGTGCCAGCAGTGGGTCCCTAGTCGGTGGGGCCAACGTCCTGACTTTC
CASSGSLVGGANVLTF
>TRBJ2-2|NA|TRBV27|TRBD1
TGTGCCAGCAGTTGGGGACAGGGGGCTGTCGGGGAGCTGTTTTTT
CASSWGQGAVGELFF
>TRBJ2-1|NA|TRBV9|NA
TGTGCCAGCAGCGGAGACAGGGGTCTAGCGGTACCCAAGGACAATGAGCAGTTCTTC
CASSGDRGLAVPKDNEQFF
>TRBJ1-5|few|TRBV5-6|NA
TGTGCCAGCAGCTTGGCAGGGAGCAATCAGCCCCAGCATTTT
CASSLAGSNQPQHF
>TRBJ2-1|NA|TRBV11-1|TRBD2
TGTGCCAGCAGCTTAGTAGGGACTAGCGGGAGAAATGAGCAGTTCTTC
CASSLVGTSGRNEQFF
>TRBJ2-7|NA|TRBV5-1|TRBD2
TGCGCCAGCAGCTTCGGGAGGGGAGCCTACGAGCAGTACTTC
CASSFGRGAYEQYF
>TRBJ2-3|NA|TRBV6-1|TRBD2
TGTGCCAGCTCTGGCGGGAGCGGTTGGACAGATACGCAGTATTTT
CASSGGSGWTDTQYF
>TRBJ2-7|NA|TRBV14|TRBD2
TGTGCCAGCAGCCAGAAGGCGGGAGTTGGATCCTACGAGCAGTACTTC
CASSQKAGVGSYEQYF
>TRBJ2-3|NA|TRBV7-6|NA
TGTGCCAGCAGCTTAGGAGCCGGGACAAGTATAGATACGCAGTATTTT
CASSLGAGTSIDTQYF
>TRBJ1-1|NA|TRBV7-9|NA
TGTGCCAGCAGCTTAGGCAGGCCAGGGAGCGGGACTGAAGCTTTCTTT
CASSLGRPGSGTEAFF
>TRBJ2-1|NA|TRBV9|NA
TGTGCCAGCGGAGGGTGGAAAGGGTCCTACAATGAGCAGTTCTTC
CASGGWKGSYNEQFF
>TRBJ1-2|NA|TRBV6-4|TRBD1
TGTGCCAGCAGTGCGACCACAGGGGGCCTAAATGGCTACACCTTC
CASSATTGGLNGYTF
>TRBJ2-5|NA|TRBV7-3|NA
TGTGCCAGCAGCTTGGGTGGCGGAGGCCAAGAGACCCAGTACTTC
CASSLGGGGQETQYF
>TRBJ1-2|NA|TRBV4-2|NA
TGTGCCAGCAGCCCCTACAGGGCCCGGGGTACGGACTATGGCTACACCTTC
CASSPYRARGTDYGYTF
>TRBJ2-3|NA|TRBV2|NA
TGTGCCAGCAGTGTGCGCAATTTCGGCACAGATACGCAGTATTTT
CASSVRNFGTDTQYF
>TRBJ2-6|NA|TRBV7-2|NA
TGTGCCAGCAGCTTAGGCGGCTCTGGGGCCAACGTCCTGACTTTC
CASSLGGSGANVLTF
>TRBJ1-6|few|TRBV28|NA
TGTGCCAGCAGTTTCGCGATGAGGTCCGCCAAGAATTCACCCCTCCACTTT
CASSFAMRSAKNSPLHF
>TRBJ2-2|NA|TRBV30|TRBD1
TGTGCCTGGAACAGGGGCACCGGGGAGCTGTTTTTT
CAWNRGTGELFF
>TRBJ2-5|NA|TRBV25-1|TRBD1
TGTGCCAGCAGTGAAACGACAGGGGTCAAGACCCAGTACTTC
CASSETTGVKTQYF
>TRBJ2-3|NA|TRBV19|NA
TGTGCCAGTACCGACTGGGCAGGGAGCACAGATACGCAGTATTTT
CASTDWAGSTDTQYF
>TRBJ2-7|NA|TRBV7-9|NA
TGTGCCAGCAGCTTAAGTCGGTGGTCCGGGTCCGAGCAGTACTTC
CASSLSRWSGSEQYF
>TRBJ2-7|NA|TRBV30|TRBD1
TGTGCCTGGAGTGCGGGACAGGGGGCCTACGAGCAGTACTTC
CAWSAGQGAYEQYF
>TRBJ2-5|NA|TRBV5-4|TRBD1
TGTGCCAGCAGCTCAAAGGGACAGGAAGAGACCCAGTACTTC
CASSSKGQEETQYF
>TRBJ1-1|few|TRBV2|TRBD1
TGTGCCAGCAGGCAACAGGGGGCTGGGTACACTGAAGCTTTCTTT
CASRQQGAGYTEAFF
>TRBJ2-3|NA|TRBV13|TRBD2
TGTGCCAGCAGCACAAGCGGGAGTTCTCCGACGACGGTGCTGTGGGATACGCAGTATTTT
CASSTSGSSPTTVLWDTQYF
>TRBJ1-2|once|TRBV4-1|TRBD1
TGCGCCAGCAGCCTCGGACAGGGAGGTGGCTATGGCTACACCTTC
CASSLGQGGGYGYTF
>TRBJ2-3|NA|TRBV7-9|NA
TGTGCCAGCAGCCGAACCCTAGGACTTTCCGAAGATACGCAGTATTTT
CASSRTLGLSEDTQYF
>TRBJ1-1|NA|TRBV23-1|TRBD1
TGCGCCAGCAGTCAAACGGACTATAAGGGGGCTGGTGAAGCTTTCTTT
CASSQTDYKGAGEAFF
>TRBJ1-4|NA|TRBV2|TRBD1
TGTGCCAGCAAGGCGGACGGACAGGGGTGGGAAAAACTGTTTTTT
CASKADGQGWEKLFF
>TRBJ2-7|NA|TRBV6-1|TRBD2
TGTGCCAGCAGAGTGACTAGCGGGGGGGCCTACGAGCAGTACTTC
CASRVTSGGAYEQYF
>TRBJ2-7|NA|TRBV6-5|NA
TGTGCCAGCAGTTACTCGACAGTGGGGGAGCAGTACTTC
CASSYSTVGEQYF
>TRBJ1-1|NA|TRBV7-9|NA
TGTGCCAGCAGCTTAGCTGTCGGGAGGGCTGAAGCTTTCTTT
CASSLAVGRAEAFF
>TRBJ2-2|once|TRBV7-2|NA
TGTGCCAGCAGCTTACAACTGGTCGGGGAGCTGTTTTTT
CASSLQLVGELFF
>TRBJ2-7|NA|TRBV16|TRBD2
TGTGCCAGCAGCCTACTAGCGGGAGATCTCGGCTCCGAGCAGTACTTC
CASSLLAGDLGSEQYF
>TRBJ2-7|NA|TRBV10-3|TRBD1
TGTGCCATCAGTGAGTCTACGGGACAGGGGATCTCCCACGAGCAGTACTTC
CAISESTGQGISHEQYF
>TRBJ1-3|NA|TRBV10-2|NA
TGCGCCACCCAACTACCCTCTGGAAACACCATATATTTT
CATQLPSGNTIYF
>TRBJ2-2|NA|TRBV19|NA
TGTGCCAGTAGGGTAGGGGGAGTCCCCGGGGAGCTGTTTTTT
CASRVGGVPGELFF
>TRBJ2-5|NA|TRBV7-6|NA
TGTGCCAGCAGCCTCCCTAGAGGGACCCAGTACTTC
CASSLPRGTQYF
>TRBJ2-7|NA|TRBV6-5|TRBD2
TGTGCCAGCAGTTCGCCTAGCGGGACGACCTACGAGCAGTACTTC
CASSSPSGTTYEQYF